This TCR beta chain was identified in a study of OX40 agonist ivuxolimab in advanced cancers. The table came from immunoSEQ multiplex PCR; TCRdb's copy has only in-frame clones and leaves some out. The sample includes approximately 9,300 clones, approximately 57% of them seen just once. This specimen consisted of CD4+ or CD8+ T cells sorted from blood, obtained in a trial of the OX40 agonist ivuxolimab. This clonotype was sampled from an adult with an advanced solid tumor such as melanoma, head and neck, liver or kidney cancer.

The CDR3, as DNA: TGTGCCAGCAGTAACCGGGACAGGGGTTGGGAGCTGTTTTTT. Translation: CASSNRDRGWELFF. V and J are TRBV28 and TRBJ2-2; TRBD1 aligns across 10 bases. Germline V gene data show CDR1 as MDHEN and CDR2 as SYDVKM. This CDR3 contains 14 residues. The J segment lost 9 bases and the V segment lost 5 bases, leaving 6 bases of the junction unmatched.